The sequence of this T cell receptor beta chain was determined in a study of regulatory T cells in long-lasting Graves disease (dated by TCRdb to 2020 to 2022). With respect to the entire study: Antithyroid drugs had been taken for less than 3 months by newly diagnosed Graves' disease patients. This study used TCR sequencing and RNA sequencing of peripheral blood to compare persistent Graves' disease patients against newly diagnosed Graves' disease patients. The study was conducted in China and was registered as a clinical trial. A total of around 35 samples were covered by TCR sequencing, comprising approximately 13 persistent and around 20 newly diagnosed Graves' disease patients.

The CDR3 covers 14 residues, taking in both the cysteine and the phenylalanine. Only CDR3 DNA remains: 42 bases, in frame from the first base. Trimming removed 2 bases from V and 2 bases from J, leaving 7 bases between the germline ends. CDR1 MNHEY and CDR2 SMNVEV are derived from the germline V gene (reference sequence). This clonotype was recorded many times. Its antigen remains unidentified. The sample holds no much larger clone one base away, and base qualities are not on file. According to the study, the label for this sample's time point signals: newly diagnosed GD, antithyroid drugs for less than 3 months. For both TCR sequencing and RNA sequencing, RNA was extracted from PBMCs in TRIzol. Graves' disease was diagnosed according to American Thyroid Association guidelines. The patients came from an endocrinology department in Xi'an, China. Each patient gave around 9 milliliters of peripheral blood, collected in an EDTA anticoagulant tube. Ficoll Paque Plus density gradient separation was used to isolate PBMCs, and no further T cell sorting was done. An Agilent 2100 Bioanalyzer and agarose gel were used to check RNA quality, and a NanoDrop 2000 was used to measure RNA concentration.

Summary of the overall study and its limitations: The study examined only peripheral blood because the primary lesion, thyroid tissue, could not be accessed. Patients with persistent disease shared more public clonotypes (around 3,000) than newly diagnosed patients did (roughly 970). Preferential use of TRBV28, TRBJ1-2 and TRBJ2-5 was observed in persistent disease, whereas TRBV20-1 and TRBJ2-1 were favored in newly diagnosed disease. Compared with newly diagnosed patients, persistent Graves' disease patients had lower TCR Shannon entropy and fewer highly expanded clones, which suggests clonal expansion. Sequencing and analysis were restricted to the TCR beta chain. The authors noted that the small sample size was a limitation that may lower accuracy.

Libraries were built with multiplex PCR. This sample was sequenced with an Illumina HiSeq 4000. iRepertoire HTBI primers and Arm-PCR amplification of CDR3 regions were used to construct TCR beta libraries. Gel purification was performed on PCR products prior to sequencing. The authors' pipeline ran thus. A total of around 66 TRBV and more than twelve TRBJ segments were identified across samples and were used for gene usage analysis of CDR3 amino acid clonotypes. COPE and FqMerger were used to merge filtered high-quality paired reads into contigs. BLAST was used to align contigs to the IMGT TRBV, TRBD and TRBJ reference genes, and CDR3 was defined following IMGT. Highly expanded clones were defined as clonotypes with a frequency above 0.1%. Shannon entropy was used to measure repertoire diversity, and the Gini coefficient was used to measure V-J evenness. Public clonotypes were defined as clonotypes shared by more than one individual. TCRdb reanalyzed the raw reads on its own, using fastp at Q25 for trimming and MiXCR for clone calling, and kept in-frame beta chains. Duplicate CDR3 protein sequences are folded into a single record with the most common DNA and genes. These V and J calls rely on TCRdb rather than the paper's analysis. The sample table shows a few hundred thousand distinct CDR3 sequences, and approximately 16% are seen once. Jointly, the top ten make up about 8% of the sample.

Another study also made use of these data, one on T cells in Graves' hyperthyroidism and ophthalmopathy. The other study reports the following: Stable Graves' hyperthyroidism was defined as the absence of progression to ophthalmopathy over 18 months of follow-up. Hyperthyroidism patients were aged 18 to 65 years and newly diagnosed, with disease duration of less than 2 months. Exclusion was applied to patients with uncontrolled infections, other autoimmune diseases, pregnancy or lactation. Clinical symptoms, serum thyroxine and TRAb, thyroid ultrasound, and orbital computed tomography formed the basis for the diagnoses. For the first round of RT-PCR on the TCR CDR3, the HTBI primer set was used together with the Qiagen OneStep RT-PCR kit. Blood samples also contained most of the expanded thyroid clonotypes (frequency above 0.001), which suggests that blood repertoires may reflect thyroid immune responses. A 13 V-J signature model separated ophthalmopathy from stable hyperthyroidism, with just over 85% sensitivity and roughly 81% specificity in cross-validation and 80%/75% in testing. In validation, the model predicted progression to ophthalmopathy a median of 6.5 months before onset, with about 71% sensitivity and about 75% specificity. To identify distinguishing TCR V-J signatures, a discovery cohort of 95 to 100 patients was used, comprising under 45 with Graves' ophthalmopathy and about 59 with stable Graves' hyperthyroidism. An independent validation cohort of under 20 hyperthyroidism patients and approximately 16 patients who later progressed to ophthalmopathy tested prospective prediction of ophthalmopathy. The roughly 100 discovery patients were divided at random into training and test sets in a 7:3 ratio. In more than five Graves' hyperthyroidism patients, the study also compared T-cell repertoires from thyroid tissue with T-cell repertoires from blood. After blood sampling, hyperthyroidism patients were treated with methimazole at a starting dose of 30 mg daily, and ophthalmopathy patients were treated with high-dose intravenous methylprednisolone. A second multiplex PCR round built the libraries, followed by size selection and purification. Paired-end sequencing of the libraries was performed with 100 bp reads on an Illumina HiSeq2000. SOAPnuke was used to process the raw data, removing reads that contained adapters or uncalled bases, had a mean Phred below 15, or lacked an exact match to the constant primer or identifier. High-quality paired reads were merged using COPE v1.2.5, and each unique nucleotide sequence was defined as a clonotype. Clonotypes were aligned to IMGT TRBV, TRBD and TRBJ reference segments using MiTCR v1.1. Only V-J combinations with frequency above 0.0001, covering roughly 99% of repertoires, were analysed. A TCS score was defined as the ratio of F50 (clonal expansion) to E x V (chaos), with BLOSUM62-based TCRdist applied between CDR3 peptides within each V-J. Welch's t-statistics and random forest reduced 500 to 650 V-J features to 10 to 15, which were used in a naive Bayes classifier (R e1071). No statistical method was used to fix the sample size in advance, and group allocation was not hidden from the investigators. TCR Vbeta CDR3 sequencing of 135 peripheral blood samples (43 ophthalmopathy, some 75 hyperthyroidism and some 17 progressor patients) is reported in the paper.

Recombination joined TRBV27 with TRBJ2-1; the D gene is perhaps TRBD2, on 5 matching bases. The sequence derives from a woman between 40 and 50 years old with Graves disease. Donor details come from another sample of the same person, matched by shared clones. Sequencing was performed on peripheral blood mononuclear cells (PBMCs), taken at new diagnosis, from a patient treated with antithyroid drugs. The CDR3 region: CASSLEGAYNEQFF. The nucleotide sequence is given as TGTGCCAGCAGTTTAGAGGGAGCCTACAATGAGCAGTTCTTC.